This T cell receptor (beta chain) stems from a study of blood T cell repertoires in COVID-19. Study details: Some COVID-19 samples were acute and others convalescent; all came from the United States, Italy and Spain. T cells, B-cell-depleted T cells, or PBMCs provided the cDNA or gDNA that served as material.

In the original analysis: The assay estimated nucleated cells by amplifying reference gene primers. Method: immunoSEQ multiplex PCR; TCRdb's copy keeps in-frame clones and lacks some. V, J and clone size are those of that table, while D and trimming were read from the DNA. The sample includes nearly 55,000 clones, just under 80% of them seen just once. From germline, CDR1 is MNHEY and CDR2 SVGEGT. V shed 5 bases and J 7 bases; nucleotides not matched to a gene: 6. There are 14 residues in the CDR3. This clone was detected a few times. This chain links TRBV6-2 or TRBV6-3 with TRBJ2-1, with 9 bases that match TRBD1. Sequenced material: peripheral blood. The receptor comes from a human donor with active or convalescent COVID-19. The donor label of this sample is uncertain. DNA of the CDR3: TGTGCCAGCAGTGACAGGGACAGGGTTAATGAGCAGTTCTTC. Its protein is CASSDRDRVNEQFF.